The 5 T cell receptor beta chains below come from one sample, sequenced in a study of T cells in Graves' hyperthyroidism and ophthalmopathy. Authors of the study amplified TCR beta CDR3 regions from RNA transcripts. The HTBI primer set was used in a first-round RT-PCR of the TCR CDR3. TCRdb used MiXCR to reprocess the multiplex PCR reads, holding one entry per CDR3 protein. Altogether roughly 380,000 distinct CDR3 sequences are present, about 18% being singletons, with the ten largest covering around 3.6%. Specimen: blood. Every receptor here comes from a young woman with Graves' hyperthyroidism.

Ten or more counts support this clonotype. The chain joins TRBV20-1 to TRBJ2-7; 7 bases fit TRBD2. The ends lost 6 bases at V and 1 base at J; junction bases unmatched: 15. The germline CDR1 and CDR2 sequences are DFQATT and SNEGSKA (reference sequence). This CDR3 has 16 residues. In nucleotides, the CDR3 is TGCAGTGCCCCCAGGTTCAGCGGGGCGACTTCCTACGAGCAGTACTTC. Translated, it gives CSAPRFSGATSYEQYF.

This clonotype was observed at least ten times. The CDR3 loop reads CASSNYRDFHSYEQYF. The CDR3 coding sequence is TGTGCCAGCAGCAACTACCGGGACTTCCACTCCTACGAGCAGTACTTC. The gene calls are TRBV6-1 and TRBJ2-7, with a weak D call TRBD2 (6 bases). CDR3 size: 16 residues. The V gene lost 6 bases and the J gene lost 0 bases, with 18 bases spanning the gap. CDR1 is MNHNS, CDR2 SASEGT, per germline.

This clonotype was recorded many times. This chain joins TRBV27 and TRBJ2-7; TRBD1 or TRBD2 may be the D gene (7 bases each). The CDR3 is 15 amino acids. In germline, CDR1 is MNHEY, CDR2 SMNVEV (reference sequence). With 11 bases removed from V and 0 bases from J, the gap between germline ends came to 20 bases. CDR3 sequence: CALAGGDMSSYEQYF. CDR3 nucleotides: TGTGCCCTGGCAGGGGGGGATATGAGCTCCTACGAGCAGTACTTC.

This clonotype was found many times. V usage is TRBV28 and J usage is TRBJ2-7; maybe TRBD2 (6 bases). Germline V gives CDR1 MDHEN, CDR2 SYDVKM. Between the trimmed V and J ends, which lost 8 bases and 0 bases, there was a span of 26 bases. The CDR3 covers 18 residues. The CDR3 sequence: CASSSMSTYYGGSYEQYF. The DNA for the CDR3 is TGTGCCAGCTCTAGTATGTCCACCTATTACGGGGGCTCCTACGAGCAGTACTTC.

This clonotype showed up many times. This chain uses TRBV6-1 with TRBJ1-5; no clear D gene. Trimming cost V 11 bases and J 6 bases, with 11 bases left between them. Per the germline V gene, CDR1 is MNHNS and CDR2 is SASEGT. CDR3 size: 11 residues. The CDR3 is CASNGGQPQHF. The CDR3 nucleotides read TGTGCCTCTAACGGAGGTCAGCCCCAGCATTTT.